Below, 12 T cell receptor beta chains from the same sample are listed, as sequenced in a study of cytomegalovirus exposure and HLA in healthy donors. The primer mix had 60 Vbeta and 13 Jbeta primers. Sequencing used immunoSEQ multiplex PCR; TCRdb keeps in-frame clones, though not all of them. The table lists about 120,000 clones, approximately 80% of them singletons. The specimen was PBMCs. Every receptor here comes from a male donor in good health and CMV-seropositive.

The chain links TRBV14 to TRBJ1-2, with a possible D match to TRBD1 (6 bases). CDR1 SGHDN and CDR2 FVKESK come from the germline V gene. CDR3 length: 15 amino acids. Trimming left V 5 bases short and J 6 bases short, with 19 bases between. Here the CDR3 DNA reads TGTGCCAGCAGCTCCTTCTACGGGGGGACAAATGGCTACACCTTC. It encodes CASSSFYGGTNGYTF.

The chain is built from TRBV19 and TRBJ1-3; 8 bases align to TRBD1. Germline assignment: CDR1 LNHDA and CDR2 SQIVND (reference sequence). The CDR3 is made up of 17 amino acids. J lost 0 bases, V lost 5 bases, and 9 bases had no gene match. The DNA of the CDR3 is TGTGCCAGTAGTGCCTGGACAGGGCCCATCTCTGGAAACACCATATATTTT. It codes for CASSAWTGPISGNTIYF.

The chain has TRBV11-2 and TRBJ2-3, with 7 bases fitting TRBD2. Trimming at V came to 1 base and at J to 6 bases, leaving 10 bases not matched to a gene. From germline, CDR1 is SGHAT and CDR2 FQNNGV. The CDR3 covers 16 residues. The CDR3 region has the DNA TGTGCCAGCAGCTTAGCATTTGGCGGGAGAGGGGATACGCAGTATTTT. Protein sequence: CASSLAFGGRGDTQYF.

The rearrangement links TRBV30 to TRBJ1-4; TRBD1 agrees at 7 bases. There are 16 residues in the CDR3. Per the germline V gene, CDR1 is GTSNPN and CDR2 is SVGIG (reference sequence). The J segment lost 0 bases and the V segment lost 3 bases, leaving 7 bases of the junction unmatched. CDR3 in amino acids: CAWRGRTGTTNEKLFF. CDR3 nucleotides: TGTGCCTGGAGAGGAAGGACAGGCACAACTAATGAAAAACTGTTTTTT.

This chain connects TRBV7-9 to TRBJ2-5; 14 nucleotides agree with TRBD2. The V and J ends lost 7 bases and 3 bases, in that order; junction bases with no gene match: 4. Germline V lookup: CDR1 SEHNR, CDR2 FQNEAQ (reference sequence). The CDR3 spans 15 residues. The CDR3 protein is CASTPGLAGEETQYF. The CDR3, as DNA: TGTGCCAGCACCCCGGGACTAGCGGGAGAAGAGACCCAGTACTTC.

This chain links TRBV13 with TRBJ2-7; D not resolved. Per the germline V gene, CDR1 is PRHDT and CDR2 is FYEKMQ (reference sequence). The CDR3 has 13 residues. V lost 5 bases to trimming and J lost 0 bases, with 8 bases between them. The CDR3 protein is CASSPSSSYEQYF. DNA for the CDR3: TGTGCCAGCAGCCCGTCGAGCTCCTACGAGCAGTACTTC.

V usage is TRBV5-4 and J usage is TRBJ2-3; tentatively, D is TRBD1 (6 bases). Trimming stripped 2 bases from V and 2 bases from J, with 15 bases between. The CDR3 consists of 16 residues. In germline, CDR1 is SGHNT, CDR2 YYREEE (reference sequence). As DNA, the CDR3 is TGTGCCAGCAGCTTTCCAGGGGTACGGGCCACAGATACGCAGTATTTT. The encoded protein is CASSFPGVRATDTQYF.

The chain couples TRBV7-2 to TRBJ2-1, with 14 positions matching TRBD2. Germline V gene data show CDR1 as SGHTA and CDR2 as FQGNSA. J lost 9 bases, V lost 2 bases, and 6 bases had no gene match. The CDR3 runs 16 residues. For the CDR3, the DNA is TGTGCCAGCAGCTTAAACCCTGGACTAGCGGGGGGTGAGCAGTTCTTC. Translation gives CASSLNPGLAGGEQFF.

The chain links TRBV11-1 to TRBJ1-1; TRBD1 aligns across 10 bases. Germline trimming cut 2 bases from V and 1 base from J; bases unmatched to any gene: 10. Germline V gives CDR1 SGHAT, CDR2 FQDESV (reference sequence). The CDR3 spans 18 residues. The CDR3 spells CASSLPRRDRGPNTEAFF. CDR3 bases: TGTGCCAGCAGCTTACCTCGCCGGGACAGGGGTCCGAACACTGAAGCTTTCTTT.

The rearrangement links TRBV11-2 to TRBJ2-7; 9 positions agree with TRBD1. The germline V gene encodes CDR1 SGHAT and CDR2 FQNNGV. The CDR3 contains 14 residues. The V gene end was trimmed by 0 bases and the J gene end by 7 bases; junction bases not matched to a gene: 4. The CDR3 DNA is TGTGCCAGCAGCTTAGATCCGGACAGGGGAGAGCAGTACTTC. Encoded protein: CASSLDPDRGEQYF.

V usage is TRBV11-2 and J usage is TRBJ2-4; tentative D call: TRBD1 (6 bases). Trimming removed 5 bases at V and 0 bases at J, with 14 bases between. This CDR3 contains 16 residues. CDR1 and CDR2 from the germline V gene are SGHAT and FQNNGV. The chain's CDR3 is CASSAPGDLAKNIQYF. In nucleotides, the CDR3 is TGTGCCAGCAGCGCACCAGGGGACCTAGCCAAAAACATTCAGTACTTC.

CDR3 DNA: TGCGCCAGCAGATGGTCCCCGGGACAGGGTTACGAGCAGTACTTC. It codes for CASRWSPGQGYEQYF. This chain uses TRBV5-1 with TRBJ2-7; 9 bases match TRBD1. After removal of 5 bases from V and 4 bases from J, the junction contained 10 bases not matched to a gene. The CDR3 covers 15 residues. From germline, CDR1 is SGHRS and CDR2 YFSETQ.